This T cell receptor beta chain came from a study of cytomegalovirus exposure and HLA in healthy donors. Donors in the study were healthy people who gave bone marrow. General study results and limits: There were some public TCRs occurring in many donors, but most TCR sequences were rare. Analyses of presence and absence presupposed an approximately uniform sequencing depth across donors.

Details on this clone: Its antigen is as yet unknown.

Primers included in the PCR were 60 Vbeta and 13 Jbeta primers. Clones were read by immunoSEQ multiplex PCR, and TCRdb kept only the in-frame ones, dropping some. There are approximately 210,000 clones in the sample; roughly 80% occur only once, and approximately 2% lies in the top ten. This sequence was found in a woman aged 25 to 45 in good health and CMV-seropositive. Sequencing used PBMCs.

The CDR3 sequence is CASRLQGTGAYEQYF. In DNA, the CDR3 is TGTGCCAGCCGTCTACAAGGGACAGGGGCCTACGAGCAGTACTTC. J is TRBJ2-7 and V is TRBV19; 10 bases agree with TRBD1. V lost 9 bases to trimming and J lost 2 bases; unmatched junction nucleotides: 10. There are 15 residues in the CDR3. Germline-derived CDR1 and CDR2 are LNHDA and SQIVND (reference sequence).